One and the same sample provided the 29 T cell receptor beta chains below, sequenced in a study of T cells in Graves' hyperthyroidism and ophthalmopathy. RNA transcripts yielded amplified TCR beta CDR3 regions. In the first-round RT-PCR of the TCR CDR3, the HTBI primer set was used. One entry per CDR3 protein, called by TCRdb with MiXCR from the multiplex PCR reads. The profile shows around 600,000 distinct CDR3 sequences, 14% of them singletons. The sequencing input was blood. The origin of the receptors is a young woman with Graves' ophthalmopathy.

To note about this clonotype: A much larger clone sits a single nucleotide away, making a read error possible. This sequence joins TRBV27 and TRBJ1-5; tentatively, D is TRBD1 (5 bases). The CDR3 consists of 15 residues. Germline-derived CDR1 and CDR2 are MNHEY and SMNVEV (reference sequence). Trimming cost V 1 base and J 7 bases, with 14 bases left between them. This CDR3 is CASSLLAGIHQPQHF. The CDR3 nucleotides are TGTGCCAGCAGTTTATTGGCAGGGATTCACCAGCCCCAGCATTTT.

This clonotype was counted at least ten times. The chain recombines TRBV20-1 with TRBJ2-7; 13 bases fit TRBD2. CDR3 size: 15 residues. The junction had 9 bases not matched to a gene; V was cut back by 6 bases and J by 4 bases. Germline values: CDR1 DFQATT, CDR2 SNEGSKA (reference sequence). DNA of the CDR3: TGCAGTGCGCCCGGGACTAGCGGGATGACTTACGAGCAGTACTTC. Translated: CSAPGTSGMTYEQYF.

This clonotype was observed a handful of times. V is TRBV24-1 and J is TRBJ2-1; TRBD1 or TRBD2 may be the D gene (5 bases each). The CDR3 loop spans 11 amino acids. CDR1 and CDR2 from the germline V gene are KGHDR and SFDVKD. Trimming took off 7 bases at V and 10 bases at J, with 10 bases between the two ends. The CDR3 protein is CATSAGTEQFF. The CDR3 DNA follows: TGTGCCACCAGCGCCGGGACGGAGCAGTTCTTC.

This clonotype came up many times. V is TRBV27 and J is TRBJ1-2; D gene uncertain. From germline, CDR1 is MNHEY and CDR2 SMNVEV (reference sequence). The germline V and J ends were trimmed by 2 bases and 6 bases, with 13 bases remaining between them. The CDR3 has 14 amino acids. This chain's CDR3 is CASSLNPHADGYTF. The CDR3 DNA sequence: TGTGCCAGCAGTTTAAACCCGCACGCAGATGGCTACACCTTC.

The V call is TRBV29-1, the J call TRBJ2-3; D is unclear. Trimming took 3 bases from V and 0 from J, leaving 10 bases between them. The CDR3 spans 14 residues. Germline V gene lookup returns CDR1 SQVTM and CDR2 ANQGSEA. The CDR3 loop is CSVEADYSTDTQYF. CDR3 DNA sequence: TGCAGCGTTGAGGCGGATTATAGCACAGATACGCAGTATTTT.

Worth noting for this clonotype: One end of the junction is discordant with germline, which a read error may explain. The genes are TRBV28 and TRBJ1-1; no firm D call. Germline V lookup: CDR1 MDHEN, CDR2 SYDVKM. There are 15 residues in the CDR3. Here the CDR3 reads CASSSPREWTTEAFF. In DNA form, the CDR3 reads TGTGCCAGCAGTTCCCCCCGGGAATGGACCACTGAAGCCTTCTTT. Full variable domain (outside the CDR3, taken from reference TRBV28 and TRBJ1-1): DVKVTQSSRYLVKRTGEKVFLECVQDMDHENMFWYRQDPGLGLRLIYFSYDVKMKEKGDIPEGYSVSREKKERFSLILESASTNQTSMYLCASSSPREWTTEAFFGQGTRLTVV.

This clonotype was recorded a few times. This chain joins TRBV30 and TRBJ2-3; 8 bases align to TRBD1. CDR3 length: 15 amino acids. V lost 2 bases, J lost 2 bases, and 6 bases stayed unmatched. CDR1 GTSNPN and CDR2 SVGIG come from the germline V gene (reference sequence). This CDR3 reads CAWSQGDRTTDTQYF. CDR3 sequence (DNA): TGTGCCTGGAGTCAAGGGGACAGGACCACAGATACGCAGTATTTT.

This clonotype has only a few counts. The chain is built from TRBV19 and TRBJ1-5; D not certain. Trimming removed 3 bases at V and 3 bases at J, with 9 bases between. The CDR3 consists of 14 residues. Germline V gene data show CDR1 as LNHDA and CDR2 as SQIVND (reference sequence). The CDR3 region is CASSMVGYNQPQHF. The DNA of the CDR3 is TGTGCCAGTAGTATGGTAGGGTACAATCAGCCCCAGCATTTT.

This clonotype was observed at least ten times. The J gene is TRBJ1-2, the V gene TRBV28, with 8 bases lining up with TRBD1. V shed 4 bases and J 2 bases; nucleotides not matched to a gene: 6. The CDR3 is 15 residues long. CDR1 MDHEN and CDR2 SYDVKM come from the germline V gene. The CDR3 here is CASSYSGGGNYGYTF. The CDR3 nucleotides read TGTGCCAGCAGTTACTCAGGGGGCGGAAACTATGGCTACACCTTC.

The CDR3 here is CASRPGTVNQPQHF. The DNA for the CDR3 is TGTGCCAGCAGACCCGGGACAGTCAATCAGCCCCAGCATTTT. V gene TRBV6-1 combines with J gene TRBJ1-5, with 7 bases matching TRBD1. This CDR3 has 14 amino acids. The germline CDR1 and CDR2 sequences are MNHNS and SASEGT. V dropped 6 bases and J dropped 3; count of bases not matched to a gene: 5.

This chain joins TRBV18 and TRBJ2-2; 9 bases fit TRBD2. CDR1 KGHSH and CDR2 LQKENI come from the germline V gene. J lost 4 bases, V lost 1 base, and 1 base had no gene match. This CDR3 comprises 15 residues. CDR3: CASSPRREGTGELFF. Written as DNA, the CDR3 is TGTGCCAGCTCACCACGGCGGGAGGGCACCGGGGAGCTGTTTTTT.

At least ten counts were recorded for this clonotype. The CDR3 region has the DNA TGTGCCAGCAGTCCACCCGGGGCCTACAATGAGCAGTTCTTC. Its translation is CASSPPGAYNEQFF. The chain carries TRBV12-3 or TRBV12-4 and TRBJ2-1; TRBD2 is a possible D gene (5 bases). Trimming pared 5 bases from V and 2 bases from J, leaving 10 bases between. There are 14 residues in the CDR3.

This clonotype occurred many times. The chain links TRBV19 to TRBJ1-1; TRBD1 aligns across 11 bases. Germline-derived CDR1 and CDR2 are LNHDA and SQIVND (reference sequence). Germline trimming cut 5 bases from V and 6 bases from J; bases unmatched to any gene: 2. The CDR3 has 13 residues. CDR3 residues: CASSVGQGAEAFF. CDR3 sequence (DNA): TGTGCCAGTAGTGTGGGACAGGGGGCTGAAGCTTTCTTT.

This chain joins TRBV4-1 and TRBJ2-5; TRBD1 agrees at 9 bases. The germline gives CDR1 MGHRA, CDR2 YSYEKL. This CDR3 region has 14 residues. V was clipped by 3 bases and J by 7 bases; unmatched bases: 6. CDR3 DNA: TGCGCCAGCAGCCACCCCGGGACAGGGAGGACCCAGTACTTC. Residues: CASSHPGTGRTQYF.

This sequence joins TRBV29-1 and TRBJ1-4, with 10 bases fitting TRBD1. Germline CDR1 is SQVTM and CDR2 is ANQGSEA. The CDR3 runs 19 residues. Trimming removed 7 bases from V and 5 bases from J; junction bases left unmatched: 22. CDR3 sequence: CSAVLWRGQGSRENEKLFF. The CDR3 region has the DNA TGCAGCGCCGTACTCTGGCGGGGACAGGGGAGTCGGGAAAATGAAAAACTGTTTTTT. The full variable domain, rest sourced from reference TRBV29-1 and TRBJ1-4, is SAVISQKPSRDICQRGTSLTIQCQVDSQVTMMFWYRQQPGQSLTLIATANQGSEATYESGFVIDKFPISRPNLTFSTLTVSNMSPEDSSIYLCSAVLWRGQGSRENEKLFFGSGTQLSVL.

Many counts were recorded for this clonotype. The chain is built from TRBV5-5 and TRBJ2-3; TRBD1 matches 8 bases. Germline assignment: CDR1 SGHKS and CDR2 YYEKEE (reference sequence). This CDR3 is built from 14 residues. V lost 4 bases to trimming and J lost 6 bases; unmatched junction nucleotides: 7. CDR3 protein: CASSQTGESDTQYF. Written as DNA, the CDR3 is TGTGCCAGCAGCCAGACAGGGGAGTCCGATACGCAGTATTTT.

The table lists this clonotype with a few counts. This chain joins TRBV30 and TRBJ1-1, with D hard to call. The CDR3 contains 12 residues. CDR1 and CDR2 from the germline V gene are GTSNPN and SVGIG (reference sequence). Between the trimmed V and J ends, which lost 2 bases and 7 bases, there was a span of 11 bases. CDR3 loop: CAWSLTTDEAFF. CDR3 DNA: TGTGCCTGGAGTTTAACCACTGATGAAGCTTTCTTT.

A remark on this clonotype: This clone may be a read error of a much larger clone one base away. This chain uses TRBV11-1 with TRBJ2-1, with TRBD2 matching 10 bases. CDR1 SGHAT and CDR2 FQDESV come from the germline V gene (reference sequence). The length of the CDR3 is 15 residues. V was clipped by 2 bases and J by 7 bases; unmatched bases: 5. CDR3 DNA: TGTGCCAGCAGCTTAAACCCTAGCGGGAGAAATGAGCAGTTCTTC. Protein product: CASSLNPSGRNEQFF.

This clonotype was counted many times. The V and J genes are TRBV18 and TRBJ1-1; the match to TRBD1 covers 7 bases. The trim removed 1 base at V and 10 bases at J, leaving 12 bases unmatched. The CDR3 contains 15 residues. Germline-derived CDR1 and CDR2 are KGHSH and LQKENI. CDR3 in DNA: TGTGCCAGCTCACCACTTTCGGGGAAGAGGGACAGAGCTTTCTTT. Protein product: CASSPLSGKRDRAFF.

This clonotype was detected ten times or more. The CDR3: CASSVSGANTEAFF. CDR3 coding DNA: TGTGCCAGCAGCGTTTCAGGTGCGAACACTGAAGCTTTCTTT. The rearrangement uses TRBV9 and TRBJ1-1, with D hard to call. The CDR3 runs 14 residues. CDR1 is SGDLS and CDR2 is YYNGEE in the germline V gene. V was clipped by 2 bases and J by 1 base, with 9 bases between them.

This clonotype was observed at least ten times. The chain joins TRBV7-9 to TRBJ2-7, with a tentative D call TRBD2 (6 bases). The V gene lost 5 bases and the J gene lost 6 bases, with 23 bases spanning the gap. This CDR3 is 16 amino acids long. Per germline, CDR1 SEHNR and CDR2 FQNEAQ (reference sequence). Written as DNA, the CDR3 is TGTGCCAGCAGCCGGGTCCGTTTTGGGGGGAGAGCCGAGCAGTACTTC. Protein sequence: CASSRVRFGGRAEQYF. Complete variable domain (other parts from reference TRBV7-9 and TRBJ2-7): DTGVSQNPRHKITKRGQNVTFRCDPISEHNRLYWYRQTLGQGPEFLTYFQNEAQLEKSRLLSDRFSAERPKGSFSTLEIQRTEQGDSAMYLCASSRVRFGGRAEQYFGPGTRLTVT.

A few counts support this clonotype. The chain is built from TRBV4-3 and TRBJ1-1; 11 positions match TRBD1. CDR3 length: 15 amino acids. V lost 3 bases to trimming and J lost 6 bases; unmatched junction nucleotides: 6. CDR1 LGHNA and CDR2 YSLEER come from the germline V gene. CDR3 loop: CASSQAPGQGAEAFF. DNA of the CDR3: TGCGCCAGCAGCCAGGCCCCGGGACAGGGGGCTGAAGCTTTCTTT.

This clonotype was seen repeatedly, ten times or more. The chain has TRBV28 and TRBJ2-7; D gene ambiguous. V was pared by 5 bases and J by 3 bases, with 8 bases between. CDR3 length: 12 residues. The germline V gene has CDR1 MDHEN and CDR2 SYDVKM. The CDR3 loop reads CASSAVDYEQYF. The CDR3 coding sequence is TGTGCCAGCAGTGCTGTCGACTACGAGCAGTACTTC.

The table lists this clonotype with many counts. The chain combines TRBV7-2 with TRBJ1-2; D remains unclear. CDR3 length: 13 residues. Trimming shortened V by 1 base and J by 8 bases, and 11 bases separated the two germline ends. Germline V gene sequence: CDR1 SGHTA, CDR2 FQGNSA. The CDR3 nucleotides read TGTGCCAGCAGCTTAGAAGGGAATCGGGGCTACACCTTC. Amino acids: CASSLEGNRGYTF.

CDR3 protein: CASSERQGLNEQYF. Here the CDR3 DNA reads TGCGCCAGCAGTGAGAGACAGGGGCTCAACGAGCAGTACTTC. The V gene is TRBV10-2, the J gene TRBJ2-7; TRBD1 aligns across 8 bases. The CDR3 loop spans 14 amino acids. Germline loops: CDR1 WSHSY, CDR2 SAAADI. V shed 2 bases, J shed 5 bases, and the junction held 5 bases outside the gene matches.

This clonotype was recorded at least ten times. The chain is built from TRBV7-2 and TRBJ2-7; a possible D gene is TRBD2 (6 bases). Trimming pared 5 bases from V and 1 base from J, leaving 9 bases between. The germline V gene has CDR1 SGHTA and CDR2 FQGNSA. There are 13 residues in the CDR3. Written as DNA, the CDR3 is TGTGCCAGCAGCGGGGACTTATCCTACGAGCAGTACTTC. Its protein product is CASSGDLSYEQYF.

This clonotype was seen ten or more times. The chain uses TRBV11-3 and TRBJ1-2; TRBD1 agrees at 8 bases. This CDR3 spans 15 amino acids. Trimming removed 3 bases from V and 12 bases from J; junction bases left unmatched: 15. CDR1 and CDR2 from the germline V gene are SGHNT and YENEEA. In DNA, the CDR3 is TGTGCCAGCAGCTTGTCCGCCGGGACAGGCGATAAGGACACCTTC. Protein: CASSLSAGTGDKDTF.

In its sample, this clonotype was seen many times. This chain connects TRBV30 to TRBJ1-1; D is possibly TRBD1 (6 bases). There are 14 residues in the CDR3. Per germline, CDR1 GTSNPN and CDR2 SVGIG (reference sequence). With 0 bases removed from V and 8 bases from J, the gap between germline ends came to 16 bases. The chain's CDR3 is CAWSVSTGISEAFF. The CDR3 DNA is TGTGCCTGGAGTGTAAGCACAGGGATATCCGAAGCTTTCTTT.

In this sample, this clonotype turned up a few times. The V call is TRBV13, the J call TRBJ2-7, with 8 bases that match TRBD2. V was clipped by 2 bases and J by 6 bases; unmatched bases: 12. Germline V lookup: CDR1 PRHDT, CDR2 FYEKMQ (reference sequence). The CDR3 has 16 amino acids. CDR3 DNA: TGTGCCAGCAGCTTATCAGGTGGCGGGGGGCAGGGCGAGCAGTACTTC. It yields the protein CASSLSGGGGQGEQYF.